The source of this T cell receptor (beta chain) is a study of monozygotic twins with inflammatory bowel disease. Details on this clonotype: Its antigen is not identified.

General study results and limits: Discrimination among different T cell subtypes was not achievable. What may have added variability to patient repertoires is that immunosuppressive treatments differed.

The authors used roughly 3.5 ug of total RNA per TCR library. UMIs incorporating a 6-nucleotide sample barcode were appended by means of template switching. Following a re-call of the 5' RACE reads, TCRdb has one entry per CDR3 protein and lacks DNA. This repertoire includes some 160,000 distinct CDR3 sequences. Germline V CDR1 and CDR2: MNHEY, SMNVEV (reference sequence). CDR3 length equals 17 residues. This clonotype was obtained from a human donor with ulcerative colitis or Crohn's disease, or a healthy co-twin of an affected twin (not recorded which). Material for sequencing was blood. The rearrangement uses TRBV27 and TRBJ2-7; the TRBD2 assignment by TCRdb is unverifiable without DNA. The CDR3: CASRARTSGGGFYEQYF.